These T cell receptor beta chains were read from a single sample in a study of blood T cell repertoires in COVID-19. Sequencing used immunoSEQ multiplex PCR; TCRdb keeps in-frame clones, though not all of them. Among about 210,000 clones, 84% were seen once, and the ten largest hold about 8%. Sequencing was done on a sample of peripheral blood. These receptors were taken from a woman in her forties or fifties with active or convalescent COVID-19. CDR3s include the opening cysteine and the closing phenylalanine or tryptophan. A D gene is named only where the DNA matches it firmly. Expanded clones are given a class, and other clones once, few, many or no size at all.

j_call clone_size v_call d_call cdr3_nt cdr3_aa
TRBJ1-2 . TRBV5-1 TRBD1 TGCGCCAGCAGCTTACAGGGGGATGGCTACACCTTC CASSLQGDGYTF
TRBJ1-1 . TRBV5-1 TRBD1 TGCGCCAGCAGCCTAGAGGGGGCGGCTTTCTTT CASSLEGAAFF
TRBJ2-3 . TRBV6-5 TRBD2 TGTGCCAGCCAGGTTGGGACTAGCGGCACAGATACGCAGTATTTT CASQVGTSGTDTQYF
TRBJ2-5 . TRBV15 . TGTGCCACCAGCAGAGTCGCAGGGATGAGAGAGACCCAGTACTTC CATSRVAGMRETQYF
TRBJ2-2 . TRBV11-3 TRBD1 TGTGCCAGCAGCCAAGGACAGGGAACCGGGGAGCTGTTTTTT CASSQGQGTGELFF
TRBJ1-6 . TRBV28 . TGTGCCAGCAGTTTATCGGGGTCGCCCTCTAATTCACCCCTCCACTTT CASSLSGSPSNSPLHF
TRBJ1-2 . TRBV6-5 TRBD1 TGTGCCAGCAGCAAACAGGGGGCGTATGGCTACACCTTC CASSKQGAYGYTF
TRBJ2-3 . TRBV11-2 . TGTGCCAGCAGCTCAGACGGGTTTATGGATACGCAGTATTTT CASSSDGFMDTQYF
TRBJ1-2 once TRBV6-6 . TGTGCCAGCATGGTCCCCGGGGGGAGGGACTATGGCTACACCTTC CASMVPGGRDYGYTF
TRBJ1-1 once TRBV7-3 . TGTGCCAGCAGCTTAACCCGGGGGACTGAAGCTTTCTTT CASSLTRGTEAFF
TRBJ2-5 . TRBV7-9 TRBD2 TGTGCCAGCAGCCCGGGACTAGCGGGTAACCAAGAGACCCAGTACTTC CASSPGLAGNQETQYF
TRBJ2-7 . TRBV7-2 . TGTGCCAGCAGCTTACACTCACCACTCACCGAGCAGTACTTC CASSLHSPLTEQYF
TRBJ2-5 . TRBV28 . TGTGCCAGCAGTTCCCCCTCGAGGGGGGAGACCCAGTACTTC CASSSPSRGETQYF
TRBJ2-7 . TRBV28 . TGTGCCAGCAGTCTCACCGGGACAAAGGACGAGCAGTACTTC CASSLTGTKDEQYF
TRBJ2-5 . TRBV19 TRBD1 TGTGCCAGTAGTATTGGGGGGACAGGGGTAGAGACCCAGTACTTC CASSIGGTGVETQYF
TRBJ2-4 . TRBV28 . TGTGCCGCGACCGGGACTGGAAACATTCAGTACTTC CAATGTGNIQYF
TRBJ1-1 . TRBV5-1 . TGCGCCAGCAGCTTGTCTACGGGGGGCACTGAAGCTTTCTTT CASSLSTGGTEAFF
TRBJ1-1 . TRBV7-2 TRBD1 TGTGCCAGCAGCTTCAGGACAGGGGCCACTGAAGCTTTCTTT CASSFRTGATEAFF
TRBJ2-1 . TRBV5-1 TRBD1 TGCGCCAGCAGCCCCGACAGGGGCGGGTACAATGAGCAGTTCTTC CASSPDRGGYNEQFF
TRBJ1-6 . TRBV2 . TGTGCCAGCACCTTACGGTCCTATAATTCACCCCTCCACTTT CASTLRSYNSPLHF
TRBJ1-2 . TRBV28 . TGTGCCAGCGAGAAAGCTTTTAACTATGGCTACACCTTC CASEKAFNYGYTF
TRBJ1-3 . TRBV4-2 . TGTGCCAGCCAGGGGTCGGACACCATATATTTT CASQGSDTIYF
TRBJ2-7 . TRBV5-1 TRBD1 TGCGCCAGCAGCTCTGGGACAGGGGGAGAGTACGAGCAGTACTTC CASSSGTGGEYEQYF
TRBJ1-6 . TRBV7-2 TRBD1 TGTGCCAGCAGCTTAAGACAGGGACCCAATTCACCCCTCCACTTT CASSLRQGPNSPLHF
TRBJ2-5 . TRBV10-3 TRBD2 TGTGCCATCAGTGCTGGAAAGTTAGCGGGGTTTCAAGAGACCCAGTACTTC CAISAGKLAGFQETQYF
TRBJ2-2 . TRBV5-4 . TGTGCCAGCAGCTTTCATCCGAACACCGGGGAGCTGTTTTTT CASSFHPNTGELFF
TRBJ1-2 few TRBV3-1/TRBV3-2 TRBD1 TGTGCCAGCAGCCAAGCGGGGACAGCTAACTATGGCTACACCTTC CASSQAGTANYGYTF